This entry concerns a single TCR beta chain. The length of the CDR3 is 14 residues. In germline, CDR1 is GTSNPN, CDR2 SVGIG (reference sequence). V gave up 8 bases and J gave up 4 bases; unmatched junction bases: 7. TCRdb keeps only in-frame clones here, not all; method: immunoSEQ multiplex PCR. The profile covers about 73,000 clones, with around 79% appearing a single time and over 20% taken by the ten largest. The data originate from a study of blood T cell repertoires in COVID-19. Input material: peripheral blood. The chain has TRBV30 and TRBJ2-1; TRBD2 aligns across 11 bases. The receptor was isolated from a man aged 55-75 years with acute or convalescent COVID-19. For the CDR3, the DNA is TGTGCCGGCCAGGCTAGCGGGGGGTACAATGAGCAGTTCTTC. This sequence encodes CAGQASGGYNEQFF.